The 3 T cell receptor beta chains below come from one sample, sequenced in a study of cytomegalovirus exposure and HLA in healthy donors. PCR was performed using 60 Vbeta and 13 Jbeta primers. Assay: immunoSEQ multiplex PCR; the TCRdb copy retains only in-frame clones and omits some. The sample holds about 92,000 clones, around four fifths seen once. Specimen: PBMCs. Source of these receptors: a man over 45 in good health and CMV-seropositive.

The rearrangement links TRBV5-1 to TRBJ1-6; the match to TRBD1 covers 8 bases. Per the germline V gene, CDR1 is SGHRS and CDR2 is YFSETQ. V dropped 4 bases and J dropped 8; count of bases not matched to a gene: 8. This CDR3 is 15 amino acids long. The CDR3 nucleotides are TGCGCCAGCAGCGTGACAGGGGACGACGATTCACCCCTCCACTTT. Its protein product is CASSVTGDDDSPLHF. The complete variable domain, with remaining parts taken from reference TRBV5-1 and TRBJ1-6, reads KAGVTQTPRYLIKTRGQQVTLSCSPISGHRSVSWYQQTPGQGLQFLFEYFSETQRNKGNFPGRFSGRQFSNSRSEMNVSTLELGDSALYLCASSVTGDDDSPLHFGNGTRLTVT.

This chain links TRBV4-1 with TRBJ1-2; D call uncertain. The CDR3 is 13 residues long. Trimming took off 0 bases at V and 5 bases at J, with 7 bases between the two ends. Germline CDR1 and CDR2: MGHRA and YSYEKL. The CDR3 nucleotides are TGCGCCAGCAGCCAAGATCCAACTTATGGCTACACCTTC. Residues: CASSQDPTYGYTF.

The chain carries TRBV7-3 and TRBJ2-2; 9 bases map to TRBD2. The germline V gene has CDR1 SGHTA and CDR2 FQGTGA. There are 16 residues in the CDR3. The ends lost 0 bases at V and 4 bases at J; junction bases unmatched: 3. DNA for the CDR3: TGTGCCAGCAGCTTAACGCGGGGGGGAGTCACCGGGGAGCTGTTTTTT. Its protein product is CASSLTRGGVTGELFF.